Listed below are T cell receptor beta chains from one sample, sequenced in a study of blood T cell repertoires in COVID-19. Assay used: immunoSEQ multiplex PCR; TCRdb lists only in-frame clones, some missing. The sample carries approximately 210,000 clones, roughly 84% recorded once. Sequencing input: peripheral blood. All receptors come from a woman of 80 years or more with acute or convalescent COVID-19. CDR3s include the opening cysteine and the closing phenylalanine or tryptophan. The order of the fields is clone size, V gene, D gene, J gene, CDR3 length, CDR3 protein, CDR3 DNA. The D gene is left open where the match is weak. Size is omitted from some rows. Given values are once, few, many or a class for expanded clones.

clone size: NA
V gene: TRBV6-6
D gene: NA
J gene: TRBJ1-5
CDR3 length: 13
CDR3 protein: CASSQVRGQPQHF
CDR3 DNA: TGTGCCAGCAGCCAGGTGCGGGGTCAGCCCCAGCATTTT

clone size: NA
V gene: TRBV3-1/TRBV3-2
D gene: NA
J gene: TRBJ1-1
CDR3 length: 13
CDR3 protein: CASSQVGSTEAFF
CDR3 DNA: TGTGCCAGCAGCCAAGTTGGGAGCACTGAAGCTTTCTTT

clone size: NA
V gene: TRBV2
D gene: TRBD2
J gene: TRBJ2-1
CDR3 length: 13
CDR3 protein: CASRETTSGEQFF
CDR3 DNA: TGTGCCAGCAGAGAAACGACTAGCGGTGAGCAGTTCTTC

clone size: NA
V gene: TRBV2
D gene: TRBD1
J gene: TRBJ1-4
CDR3 length: 16
CDR3 protein: CASISDRASTNEKLFF
CDR3 DNA: TGTGCCAGCATCAGCGACAGGGCCTCAACTAATGAAAAACTGTTTTTT

clone size: few
V gene: TRBV19
D gene: NA
J gene: TRBJ1-4
CDR3 length: 16
CDR3 protein: CASSPPRLNFNEKLFF
CDR3 DNA: TGTGCCAGTAGTCCCCCCCGACTGAACTTTAATGAAAAACTGTTTTTT

clone size: NA
V gene: TRBV19
D gene: TRBD1
J gene: TRBJ1-3
CDR3 length: 16
CDR3 protein: CASSPRDGQGADTIYF
CDR3 DNA: TGTGCCAGTAGTCCCCGGGACGGACAGGGGGCAGACACCATATATTTT

clone size: many
V gene: TRBV19
D gene: NA
J gene: TRBJ1-5
CDR3 length: 13
CDR3 protein: CASSIGQGQPQHF
CDR3 DNA: TGTGCCAGTAGTATAGGGCAGGGACAGCCCCAGCATTTT

clone size: NA
V gene: TRBV18
D gene: TRBD1
J gene: TRBJ1-2
CDR3 length: 16
CDR3 protein: CASSPGRGQVAYGYTF
CDR3 DNA: TGTGCCAGCTCACCAGGCAGGGGGCAGGTAGCCTATGGCTACACCTTC

clone size: NA
V gene: TRBV18
D gene: NA
J gene: TRBJ1-2
CDR3 length: 15
CDR3 protein: CASSPEGGVGYGYTF
CDR3 DNA: TGTGCCAGCTCACCCGAGGGGGGGGTCGGCTATGGCTACACCTTC

clone size: NA
V gene: TRBV19
D gene: NA
J gene: TRBJ1-1
CDR3 length: 14
CDR3 protein: CASSIIGAGPEAFF
CDR3 DNA: TGTGCCAGTAGTATCATCGGTGCGGGTCCTGAAGCTTTCTTT

clone size: NA
V gene: TRBV24-1
D gene: TRBD2
J gene: TRBJ2-1
CDR3 length: 24
CDR3 protein: CATSDLKRDSGATKLRSSYNEQFF
CDR3 DNA: TGTGCCACCAGTGATTTGAAACGGGATAGCGGGGCCACCAAACTAAGGAGCTCCTACAATGAGCAGTTCTTC

clone size: NA
V gene: TRBV18
D gene: TRBD1
J gene: TRBJ1-4
CDR3 length: 13
CDR3 protein: CASSRGLGEKLFF
CDR3 DNA: TGTGCCAGCTCCAGGGGGCTGGGGGAAAAACTGTTTTTT

clone size: NA
V gene: TRBV18
D gene: TRBD1
J gene: TRBJ1-6
CDR3 length: 19
CDR3 protein: CASSPKDRGPSSYNSPLHF
CDR3 DNA: TGTGCCAGCTCACCCAAGGACAGGGGGCCGAGCTCCTATAATTCACCCCTCCACTTT

clone size: NA
V gene: TRBV6-5
D gene: NA
J gene: TRBJ1-6
CDR3 length: 14
CDR3 protein: CASRETILNSPLHF
CDR3 DNA: TGTGCCAGCAGAGAGACAATACTCAATTCACCCCTCCACTTT

clone size: once
V gene: TRBV11-2
D gene: TRBD1
J gene: TRBJ2-7
CDR3 length: 14
CDR3 protein: CASSLDRGAFEQYF
CDR3 DNA: TGTGCCAGCAGCCTGGACAGGGGGGCATTCGAGCAGTACTTC

clone size: NA
V gene: TRBV7-2
D gene: TRBD1
J gene: TRBJ1-2
CDR3 length: 12
CDR3 protein: CASSLEQGPYTF
CDR3 DNA: TGTGCCAGCAGCTTAGAACAGGGGCCATACACCTTC

clone size: NA
V gene: TRBV6-5
D gene: NA
J gene: TRBJ2-4
CDR3 length: 13
CDR3 protein: CASSTYRVDIQYF
CDR3 DNA: TGTGCCAGCAGTACTTACAGGGTGGACATTCAGTACTTC

clone size: NA
V gene: TRBV5-1
D gene: TRBD1
J gene: TRBJ1-2
CDR3 length: 14
CDR3 protein: CASTRGQGDYGYTF
CDR3 DNA: TGCGCCAGCACCAGGGGGCAGGGGGACTATGGCTACACCTTC

clone size: NA
V gene: TRBV9
D gene: TRBD1
J gene: TRBJ1-1
CDR3 length: 14
CDR3 protein: CASSATTGGTEAFF
CDR3 DNA: TGTGCCAGCAGCGCTACTACAGGGGGCACTGAAGCTTTCTTT

clone size: NA
V gene: TRBV28
D gene: TRBD1
J gene: TRBJ1-2
CDR3 length: 16
CDR3 protein: CASSSTYRGRGYGYTF
CDR3 DNA: TGTGCCAGCAGTTCTACCTACAGGGGGCGCGGGTATGGCTACACCTTC

clone size: few
V gene: TRBV6-1
D gene: NA
J gene: TRBJ1-5
CDR3 length: 15
CDR3 protein: CASSEQGNSNQPQHF
CDR3 DNA: TGTGCCAGCAGTGAACAGGGCAATAGCAATCAGCCCCAGCATTTT

clone size: once
V gene: TRBV5-1
D gene: NA
J gene: TRBJ2-3
CDR3 length: 15
CDR3 protein: CASSLGGVSTDTQYF
CDR3 DNA: TGCGCCAGCAGCTTGGGCGGGGTTAGCACAGATACGCAGTATTTT

clone size: NA
V gene: TRBV2
D gene: TRBD2
J gene: TRBJ2-2
CDR3 length: 18
CDR3 protein: CASVRRLAGASNTGELFF
CDR3 DNA: TGTGCCAGCGTCCGCCGACTAGCGGGGGCATCGAACACCGGGGAGCTGTTTTTT

clone size: NA
V gene: TRBV3-1/TRBV3-2
D gene: NA
J gene: TRBJ1-6
CDR3 length: 13
CDR3 protein: CASSQQGSTPLHF
CDR3 DNA: TGTGCCAGCAGCCAACAGGGGAGTACACCCCTCCACTTT

clone size: few
V gene: TRBV6-6
D gene: NA
J gene: TRBJ1-5
CDR3 length: 14
CDR3 protein: CASSYRRENQPQHF
CDR3 DNA: TGTGCCAGCAGTTATAGGAGGGAAAATCAGCCCCAGCATTTT

clone size: NA
V gene: TRBV19
D gene: TRBD2
J gene: TRBJ2-3
CDR3 length: 15
CDR3 protein: CASTPSGDNTDTQYF
CDR3 DNA: TGTGCCAGTACCCCTAGCGGGGACAACACAGATACGCAGTATTTT

clone size: once
V gene: TRBV28
D gene: NA
J gene: TRBJ1-1
CDR3 length: 16
CDR3 protein: CASTPTQGYRGTEAFF
CDR3 DNA: TGTGCCAGCACCCCGACCCAGGGTTACCGAGGCACTGAAGCTTTCTTT